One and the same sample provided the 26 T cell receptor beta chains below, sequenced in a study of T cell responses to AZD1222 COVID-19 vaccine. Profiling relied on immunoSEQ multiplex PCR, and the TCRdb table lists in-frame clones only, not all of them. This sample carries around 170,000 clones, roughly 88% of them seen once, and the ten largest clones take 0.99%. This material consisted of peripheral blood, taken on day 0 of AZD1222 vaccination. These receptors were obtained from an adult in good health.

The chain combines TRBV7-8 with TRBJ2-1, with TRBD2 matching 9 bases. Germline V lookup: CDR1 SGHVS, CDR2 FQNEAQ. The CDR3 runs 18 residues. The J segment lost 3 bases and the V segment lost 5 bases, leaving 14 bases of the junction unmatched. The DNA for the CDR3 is TGTGCCAGCAGCGTAGATCCCATCCGGACTAGCGACTACAATGAGCAGTTCTTC. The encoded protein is CASSVDPIRTSDYNEQFF.

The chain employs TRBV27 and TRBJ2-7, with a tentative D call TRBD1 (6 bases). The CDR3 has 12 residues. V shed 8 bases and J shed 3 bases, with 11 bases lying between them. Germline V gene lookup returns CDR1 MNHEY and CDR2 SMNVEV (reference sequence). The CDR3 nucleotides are TGTGCCAGCGCCACAGGGAGCTACGAGCAGTACTTC. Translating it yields CASATGSYEQYF.

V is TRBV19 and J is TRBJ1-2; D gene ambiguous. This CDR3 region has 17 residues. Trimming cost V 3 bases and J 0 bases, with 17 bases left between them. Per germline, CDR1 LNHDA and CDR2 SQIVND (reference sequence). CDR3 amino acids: CASSISPYTEANYGYTF. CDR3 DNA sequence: TGTGCCAGTAGTATCTCACCCTACACGGAAGCTAACTATGGCTACACCTTC.

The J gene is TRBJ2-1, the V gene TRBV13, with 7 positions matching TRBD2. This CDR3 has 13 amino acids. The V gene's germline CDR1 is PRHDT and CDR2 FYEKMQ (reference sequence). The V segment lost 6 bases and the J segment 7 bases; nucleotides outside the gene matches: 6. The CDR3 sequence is CASRAAGVNEQFF. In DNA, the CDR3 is TGTGCCAGCAGAGCCGCGGGGGTTAATGAGCAGTTCTTC.

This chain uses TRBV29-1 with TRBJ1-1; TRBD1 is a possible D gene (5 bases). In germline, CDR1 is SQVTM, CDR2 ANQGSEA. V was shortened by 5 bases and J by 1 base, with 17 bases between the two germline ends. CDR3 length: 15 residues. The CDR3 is CSVLYGASWNTEAFF. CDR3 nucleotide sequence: TGCAGCGTTCTGTATGGGGCAAGTTGGAACACTGAAGCTTTCTTT.

The CDR3 DNA reads TGCGCCAGCCGCGATCCGGGCGGCTACAATGAGCAGTTCTTC. Amino acid sequence: CASRDPGGYNEQFF. This sequence joins TRBV5-1 and TRBJ2-1; D unclear. The germline CDR1 and CDR2 sequences are SGHRS and YFSETQ. The CDR3 consists of 14 residues. V lost 7 bases to trimming and J lost 3 bases, with 14 bases between them.

CDR3 bases: TGTGCCAGTAGCCCGACAGGGGGTAGTGAAAAACTGTTTTTT. As protein: CASSPTGGSEKLFF. This rearrangement joins TRBV19 to TRBJ1-4; 9 positions agree with TRBD1. The CDR3 contains 14 residues. From germline, CDR1 is LNHDA and CDR2 SQIVND (reference sequence). V trimming: 6 bases; J trimming: 7 bases; junction bases outside the gene matches: 6.

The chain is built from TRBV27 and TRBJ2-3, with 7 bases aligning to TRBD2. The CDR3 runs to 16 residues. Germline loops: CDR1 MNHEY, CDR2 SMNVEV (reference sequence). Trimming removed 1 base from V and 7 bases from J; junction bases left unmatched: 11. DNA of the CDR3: TGTGCCAGCAGTTTATTCTGGGGGGGGAAGGGGAATACGCAGTATTTT. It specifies CASSLFWGGKGNTQYF.

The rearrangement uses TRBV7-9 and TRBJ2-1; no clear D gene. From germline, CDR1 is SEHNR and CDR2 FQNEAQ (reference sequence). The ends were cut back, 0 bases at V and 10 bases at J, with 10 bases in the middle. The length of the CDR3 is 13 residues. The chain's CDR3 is CASSLAFGREQFF. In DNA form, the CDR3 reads TGTGCCAGCAGCTTAGCTTTCGGCAGAGAGCAGTTCTTC. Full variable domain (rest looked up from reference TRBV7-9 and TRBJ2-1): DTGVSQNPRHKITKRGQNVTFRCDPISEHNRLYWYRQTLGQGPEFLTYFQNEAQLEKSRLLSDRFSAERPKGSFSTLEIQRTEQGDSAMYLCASSLAFGREQFFGPGTRLTVL.

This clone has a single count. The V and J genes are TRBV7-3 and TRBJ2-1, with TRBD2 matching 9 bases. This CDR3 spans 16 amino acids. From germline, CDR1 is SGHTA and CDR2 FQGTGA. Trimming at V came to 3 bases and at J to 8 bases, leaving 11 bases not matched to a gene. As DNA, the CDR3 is TGTGCCAGCAGCTTGGGCGGGAGGGCCGCGTGGGATGAGCAGTTCTTC. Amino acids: CASSLGGRAAWDEQFF.

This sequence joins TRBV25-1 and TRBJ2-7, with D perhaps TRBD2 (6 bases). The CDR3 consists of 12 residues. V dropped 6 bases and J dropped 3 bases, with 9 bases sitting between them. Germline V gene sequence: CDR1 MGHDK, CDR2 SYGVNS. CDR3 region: CASRGDFYEQYF. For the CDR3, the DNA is TGTGCCAGCAGAGGGGACTTCTACGAGCAGTACTTC.

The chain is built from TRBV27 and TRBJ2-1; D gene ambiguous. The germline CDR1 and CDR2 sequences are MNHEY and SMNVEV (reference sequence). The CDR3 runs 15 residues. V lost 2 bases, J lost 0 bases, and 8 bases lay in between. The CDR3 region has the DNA TGTGCCAGCAGTTTAATCCCGTACTCCTACAATGAGCAGTTCTTC. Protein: CASSLIPYSYNEQFF.

The CDR3 here is CASSVQGNYNEQFF. The CDR3 DNA reads TGTGCCAGCAGCGTCCAGGGGAACTACAATGAGCAGTTCTTC. The genes are TRBV7-3 and TRBJ2-1, with a tentative D call TRBD1 (6 bases). The ends were cut back, 5 bases at V and 3 bases at J, with 11 bases in the middle. Per germline, CDR1 SGHTA and CDR2 FQGTGA. This CDR3 is 14 amino acids long.

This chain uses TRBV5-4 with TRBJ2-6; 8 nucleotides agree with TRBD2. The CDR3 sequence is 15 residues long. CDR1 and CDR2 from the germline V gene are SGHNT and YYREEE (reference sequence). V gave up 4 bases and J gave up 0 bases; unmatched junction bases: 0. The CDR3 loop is CASSRGGSGANVLTF. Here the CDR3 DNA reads TGTGCCAGCAGCCGGGGGGGCTCTGGGGCCAACGTCCTGACTTTC.

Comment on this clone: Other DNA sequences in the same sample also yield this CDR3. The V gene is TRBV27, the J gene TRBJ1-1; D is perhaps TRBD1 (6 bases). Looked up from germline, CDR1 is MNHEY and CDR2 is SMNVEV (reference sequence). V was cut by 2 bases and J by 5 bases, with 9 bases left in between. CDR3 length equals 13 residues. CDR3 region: CASSLQGRTEAFF. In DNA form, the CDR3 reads TGTGCCAGCAGTTTACAGGGGAGGACTGAAGCTTTCTTT.

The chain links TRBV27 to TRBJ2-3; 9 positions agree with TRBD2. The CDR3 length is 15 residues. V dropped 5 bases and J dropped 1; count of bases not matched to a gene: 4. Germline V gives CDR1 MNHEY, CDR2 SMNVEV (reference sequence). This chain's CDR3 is CASSPKRGGTDTQYF. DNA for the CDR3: TGTGCCAGCAGTCCTAAGCGGGGGGGCACAGATACGCAGTATTTT.

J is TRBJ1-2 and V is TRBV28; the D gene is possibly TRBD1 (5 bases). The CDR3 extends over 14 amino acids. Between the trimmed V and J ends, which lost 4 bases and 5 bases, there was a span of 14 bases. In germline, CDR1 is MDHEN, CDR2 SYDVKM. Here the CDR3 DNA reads TGTGCCAGCAGTTCGCCCAGGGCGATATATGGCTACACCTTC. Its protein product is CASSSPRAIYGYTF.

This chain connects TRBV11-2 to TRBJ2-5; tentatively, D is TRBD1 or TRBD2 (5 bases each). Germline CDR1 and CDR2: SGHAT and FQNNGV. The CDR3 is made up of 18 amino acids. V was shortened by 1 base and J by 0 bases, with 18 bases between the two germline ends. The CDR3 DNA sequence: TGTGCCAGCAGCTTAGTCTCTAGGGACCCGAAGTACCAAGAGACCCAGTACTTC. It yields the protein CASSLVSRDPKYQETQYF.

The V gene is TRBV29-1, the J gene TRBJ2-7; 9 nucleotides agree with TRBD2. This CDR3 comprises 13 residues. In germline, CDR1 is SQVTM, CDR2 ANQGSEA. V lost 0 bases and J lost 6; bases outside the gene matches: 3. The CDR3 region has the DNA TGCAGCGTTGAAGATTCACTAGCGGGCGAGCAGTACTTC. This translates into CSVEDSLAGEQYF.

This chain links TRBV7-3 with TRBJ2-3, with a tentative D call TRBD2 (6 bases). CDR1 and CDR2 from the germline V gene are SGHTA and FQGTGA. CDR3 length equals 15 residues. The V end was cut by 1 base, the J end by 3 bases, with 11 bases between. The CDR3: CASSLNAAGTDTQYF. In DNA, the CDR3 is TGTGCCAGCAGCTTAAATGCGGCGGGGACAGATACGCAGTATTTT.

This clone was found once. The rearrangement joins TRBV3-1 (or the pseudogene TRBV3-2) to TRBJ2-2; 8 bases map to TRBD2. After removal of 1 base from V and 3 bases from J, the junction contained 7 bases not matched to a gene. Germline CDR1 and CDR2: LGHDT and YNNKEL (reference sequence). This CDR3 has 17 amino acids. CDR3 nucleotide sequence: TGTGCCAGCAGCCAAGCGGGGGGGCCATCGTACACCGGGGAGCTGTTTTTT. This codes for CASSQAGGPSYTGELFF.

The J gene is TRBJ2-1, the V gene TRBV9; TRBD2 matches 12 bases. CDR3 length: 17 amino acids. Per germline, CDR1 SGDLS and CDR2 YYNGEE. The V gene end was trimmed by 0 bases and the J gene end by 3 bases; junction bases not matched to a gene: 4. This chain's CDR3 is CASSVGATSGGYNEQFF. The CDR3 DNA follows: TGTGCCAGCAGCGTAGGGGCGACTAGCGGGGGCTACAATGAGCAGTTCTTC.

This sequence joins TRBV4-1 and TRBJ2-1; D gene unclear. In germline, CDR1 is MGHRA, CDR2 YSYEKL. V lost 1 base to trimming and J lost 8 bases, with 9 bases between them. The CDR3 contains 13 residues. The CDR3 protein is CASSQGRRYEQFF. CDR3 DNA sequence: TGCGCCAGCAGCCAAGGCCGACGATATGAGCAGTTCTTC.

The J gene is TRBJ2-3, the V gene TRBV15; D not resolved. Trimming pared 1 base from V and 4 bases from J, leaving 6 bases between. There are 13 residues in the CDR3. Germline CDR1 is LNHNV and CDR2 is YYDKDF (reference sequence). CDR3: CATSRVWADTQYF. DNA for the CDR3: TGTGCCACCAGCAGAGTATGGGCAGATACGCAGTATTTT.

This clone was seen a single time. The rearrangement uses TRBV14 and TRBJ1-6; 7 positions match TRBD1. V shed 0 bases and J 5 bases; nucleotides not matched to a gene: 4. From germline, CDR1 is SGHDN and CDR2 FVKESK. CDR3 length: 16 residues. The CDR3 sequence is CASSQETGQDNSPLHF. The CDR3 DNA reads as TGTGCCAGCAGCCAAGAAACAGGACAGGATAATTCACCCCTCCACTTT.

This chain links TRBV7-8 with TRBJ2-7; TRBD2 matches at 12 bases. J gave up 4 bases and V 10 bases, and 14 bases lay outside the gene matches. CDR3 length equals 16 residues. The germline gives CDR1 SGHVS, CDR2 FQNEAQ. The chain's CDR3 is CATRPSGLAGFYEQYF. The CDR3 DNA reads TGTGCCACCAGACCCTCCGGACTAGCGGGATTTTACGAGCAGTACTTC.